This T cell receptor (beta chain) was sequenced for a study of blood T cells in healthy people across ages. The use of a sample-barcoded 5' primer and a J-beta primer mix characterized a second PCR of 7 to 11 cycles. TCRdb processed the 5' RACE reads anew with MiXCR; each CDR3 protein has one entry. The repertoire has around 1,900,000 distinct CDR3 sequences, around 42% of them found once; the top ten carry 20% to 25%. This clonotype was observed a handful of times. This CDR3 region has 18 residues. The germline CDR1 and CDR2 sequences are MDHEN and SYDVKM. Deletions cut 2 bases from V and 0 bases from J, with 17 bases between.

The receptor comes from a human donor in good health. Sequencing used blood. The chain joins TRBV28 to TRBJ2-4, with D tentatively TRBD1 (5 bases). CDR3 region: CASSLKAAGLQAKNIQYF. CDR3 in DNA: TGTGCCAGCAGTTTAAAGGCTGCAGGGCTGCAAGCCAAAAACATTCAGTACTTC. Full variable domain (rest looked up from reference TRBV28 and TRBJ2-4): DVKVTQSSRYLVKRTGEKVFLECVQDMDHENMFWYRQDPGLGLRLIYFSYDVKMKEKGDIPEGYSVSREKKERFSLILESASTNQTSMYLCASSLKAAGLQAKNIQYFGAGTRLSVL.